The entry below gives a single T cell receptor (beta chain) sequence along with its context. Its antigen is unknown. The sample comes from a study of T cells after posttransplantation cyclophosphamide. The V end was cut by 1 base, the J end by 5 bases, with 13 bases between. CDR3 length: 14 residues. The germline V gene encodes CDR1 SGHKS and CDR2 YYEKEE (reference sequence). Treatment was busulfan-fludarabine conditioning, a marrow graft, and cyclophosphamide on days +3 and +4. Whole-study results and caveats: Later blood repertoires were often dominated by clones from the donor CD8+ memory compartment. After PTCy, TRB diversity resembled that of CNI/methotrexate controls.

Produced via immunoSEQ multiplex PCR; TCRdb's table is partial and in-frame only. The table records approximately 22,000 clones, less than 90% of them present only once. The V and J genes are TRBV5-5 and TRBJ2-7, with D possibly matching TRBD2 (5 bases). This clonotype was sampled from a female patient between 25 and 45 years old who received an allogeneic stem cell transplant from an unrelated donor, was CMV-positive, and had no GVHD. Among the T cells, some may be from the graft donor. Sequencing used PBMCs, obtained after allogeneic stem cell transplant with posttransplant cyclophosphamide. The CDR3 bases are TGTGCCAGCAGCTTGATCCAAACCGGGAACGAGCAGTACTTC. Translating gives CASSLIQTGNEQYF.